The 16 T cell receptor beta chains below come from one sample, sequenced in a study of beta chain features in type 1 diabetes. Every bit of the isolated RNA underwent reverse transcription, so sequencing read expressed TCRB transcripts. Measured with immunoSEQ multiplex PCR; TCRdb has only the in-frame clones, and not every one. Here the sample spans 600,000 or so clones, about an eighth being singletons. Study-level findings and limits: When Type 1 diabetes patients were examined, their TCRB CDR3s proved moderately but significantly shorter in all four CD4+ subsets.

These TCRs are of unknown antigen specificity. Sequencing input: naive CD4+ T cells from blood. Receptor source: a man aged 25-45 years with type 1 diabetes.

This clone turned up a few times. The chain couples TRBV9 to TRBJ1-3; 9 bases are shared with TRBD1. V trimming: 4 bases; J trimming: 8 bases; junction bases outside the gene matches: 7. The CDR3 has 14 amino acids. Germline V gene lookup returns CDR1 SGDLS and CDR2 YYNGEE. In DNA form, the CDR3 reads TGTGCCAGCAGCCCGGGACAGGGCCGGGACACCATATATTTT. Encoded protein: CASSPGQGRDTIYF.

This clone was seen a few times. The chain combines TRBV7-9 with TRBJ2-2; D is undetermined. The CDR3 is made up of 13 amino acids. Trimming stripped 7 bases from V and 5 bases from J, with 11 bases between. CDR1 SEHNR and CDR2 FQNEAQ come from the germline V gene (reference sequence). The CDR3 loop is CASTLWGTGELFF. Here the CDR3 DNA reads TGTGCCAGCACCCTTTGGGGTACCGGGGAGCTGTTTTTT.

The V gene is TRBV2, the J gene TRBJ2-7; D perhaps matches TRBD1 (6 bases). Germline assignment: CDR1 SNHLY and CDR2 FYNNEI. The CDR3 has 13 amino acids. Trimming pared 5 bases from V and 1 base from J, leaving 9 bases between. The CDR3 protein is CASSWTESYEQYF. Written as DNA, the CDR3 is TGTGCCAGCAGTTGGACAGAGTCCTACGAGCAGTACTTC.

J is TRBJ2-1 and V is TRBV2; 7 bases line up with TRBD1. CDR1 is SNHLY, CDR2 FYNNEI, per germline. This CDR3 comprises 15 residues. V trimming: 7 bases; J trimming: 2 bases; junction bases outside the gene matches: 8. DNA of the CDR3: TGTGCCAGCACTTTGAACAGGGGTACCTACAATGAGCAGTTCTTC. It encodes CASTLNRGTYNEQFF.

This clone was observed a handful of times. V usage is TRBV2 and J usage is TRBJ2-3; 7 bases line up with TRBD2. V lost 6 bases and J lost 0; bases outside the gene matches: 9. Germline assignment: CDR1 SNHLY and CDR2 FYNNEI. This CDR3 has 16 residues. For the CDR3, the DNA is TGTGCCAGCAGACGAGGACCTAGCGGTAGCACAGATACGCAGTATTTT. Amino acid sequence: CASRRGPSGSTDTQYF.

The genes are TRBV18 and TRBJ1-4; D not resolved. Trimming shortened V by 2 bases and J by 5 bases, and 12 bases separated the two germline ends. CDR3 length equals 15 residues. The germline CDR1 and CDR2 sequences are KGHSH and LQKENI. Here the CDR3 reads CASSPVRSPNEKLFF. CDR3 coding DNA: TGTGCCAGCTCACCAGTTCGCAGCCCGAATGAAAAACTGTTTTTT.

This rearrangement joins TRBV6-6 to TRBJ1-6, with TRBD1 identical over 12 bases. Germline V lookup: CDR1 MNHNY, CDR2 SVGAGI (reference sequence). The V segment lost 6 bases and the J segment 10 bases; nucleotides outside the gene matches: 4. CDR3 length: 14 residues. The CDR3 DNA sequence: TGTGCCAGCAGGAGGGACAGGGGGCCCTCACCCCTCCACTTT. It codes for CASRRDRGPSPLHF.

There are a few counts of this clone. The rearrangement uses TRBV5-1 and TRBJ2-7, with D possibly being TRBD1 or TRBD2 (5 bases each). This CDR3 spans 15 amino acids. V lost 2 bases and J 1 base, leaving 13 bases between the germline ends. Germline CDR1 and CDR2: SGHRS and YFSETQ. CDR3: CASSFSRDPSYEQYF. The CDR3 nucleotides read TGCGCCAGCAGCTTTTCCCGGGACCCTTCCTACGAGCAGTACTTC.

This clone was detected a few times. The chain couples TRBV27 to TRBJ2-5; D is unresolved. Germline V gene sequence: CDR1 MNHEY, CDR2 SMNVEV (reference sequence). CDR3 length equals 11 residues. Trimming removed 4 bases from V and 7 bases from J, with 7 bases in between. Here the CDR3 reads CASSWSGTQYF. The CDR3, as DNA: TGTGCCAGCAGTTGGTCCGGGACCCAGTACTTC.

The chain joins TRBV6-5 to TRBJ1-2; D unclear. Deletions cut 0 bases from V and 0 bases from J, with 11 bases between. This CDR3 region has 16 residues. CDR1 is MNHEY and CDR2 is SVGAGI in the germline V gene. The CDR3 spells CASSYSTGLANYGYTF. CDR3 nucleotides: TGTGCCAGCAGTTACTCGACGGGGTTAGCTAACTATGGCTACACCTTC.

The rearrangement joins TRBV15 to TRBJ1-5; TRBD1 agrees at 9 bases. The CDR3 has 17 amino acids. V lost 1 base to trimming and J lost 3 bases; unmatched junction nucleotides: 7. The germline gives CDR1 LNHNV, CDR2 YYDKDF (reference sequence). The CDR3 DNA follows: TGTGCCACCAGCAGAGGCCCGGGACAGGGACTCAATCAGCCCCAGCATTTT. Translation: CATSRGPGQGLNQPQHF. The entire variable domain, with the rest obtained from reference TRBV15 and TRBJ1-5, is as follows: DAMVIQNPRYQVTQFGKPVTLSCSQTLNHNVMYWYQQKSSQAPKLLFHYYDKDFNNEADTPDNFQSRRPNTSFCFLDIRSPGLGDTAMYLCATSRGPGQGLNQPQHFGDGTRLSIL.

The chain couples TRBV28 to TRBJ2-5; a weak D match, TRBD2 (5 bases). Trimming took off 6 bases at V and 1 base at J, with 12 bases between the two ends. CDR1 and CDR2 from the germline V gene are MDHEN and SYDVKM. The CDR3 extends over 14 amino acids. In DNA form, the CDR3 reads TGTGCCAGCAGACGGGGAGTTCTCCAAGAGACCCAGTACTTC. It is translated as CASRRGVLQETQYF.

This clone was observed a handful of times. The rearrangement uses TRBV14 and TRBJ1-2; no definite D call. V lost 2 bases and J 0 bases, leaving 4 bases between the germline ends. The germline V gene has CDR1 SGHDN and CDR2 FVKESK. The CDR3 length is 13 residues. DNA for the CDR3: TGTGCCAGCAGCCAAACACCTAACTATGGCTACACCTTC. Amino acids: CASSQTPNYGYTF.

In its sample, this clone was seen a few times. The chain carries TRBV19 and TRBJ1-5; 7 bases fit TRBD1. The CDR3 sequence is 15 residues long. Germline assignment: CDR1 LNHDA and CDR2 SQIVND (reference sequence). The V segment lost 6 bases and the J segment 3 bases; nucleotides outside the gene matches: 8. Here the CDR3 DNA reads TGTGCCAGTAGATCAGACAGGGATAACAATCAGCCCCAGCATTTT. Amino acid sequence: CASRSDRDNNQPQHF.

A few counts support this clone. This chain uses TRBV6-5 with TRBJ1-1; D remains ambiguous. The CDR3 length is 13 residues. Trimming pared 5 bases from V and 11 bases from J, leaving 18 bases between. The germline V gene has CDR1 MNHEY and CDR2 SVGAGI. The CDR3 loop is CASSEETRFAAFF. The CDR3 coding sequence is TGTGCCAGCAGTGAAGAGACCAGATTTGCGGCTTTCTTT.

V gene TRBV7-3 combines with J gene TRBJ1-2; D not certain. V lost 5 bases, J lost 5 bases, and 18 bases lay in between. In germline, CDR1 is SGHTA, CDR2 FQGTGA. The CDR3 is 15 amino acids. The chain's CDR3 is CASSPHRGSSYGYTF. In DNA, the CDR3 is TGTGCCAGCAGCCCACATCGTGGGTCCAGTTATGGCTACACCTTC.